This paragraph reports one TCR beta chain. These data come from a study of blood T cell repertoires in COVID-19. Clones were read by immunoSEQ multiplex PCR, and TCRdb kept only the in-frame ones, dropping some. The top ten hold around 35% of the sample, which has roughly 36,000 clones, 90% seen once. The CDR3 has 16 residues. Germline V lookup: CDR1 MNHEY, CDR2 SMNVEV (reference sequence). V dropped 6 bases and J dropped 4; count of bases not matched to a gene: 14. This TCR was recovered from a man aged 55 to 70 with active or convalescent COVID-19. V usage is TRBV27 and J usage is TRBJ2-7; 8 bases are a match to TRBD1. Material for sequencing was peripheral blood. The DNA for the CDR3 is TGTGCCAGCAGCAGGAAACAGGGGGTGATGTTGTACGAGCAGTACTTC. Protein product: CASSRKQGVMLYEQYF.